This T cell receptor beta chain was captured by sequencing in a study of blood T cell repertoires in COVID-19. Study-wide context: The United States, Italy and Spain supplied acute and convalescent COVID-19 samples. PBMCs, B-cell-depleted T cells, or T cells were the source of the cDNA or gDNA that made up the material.

Germline values: CDR1 MRHNA, CDR2 SNTAGT. J gave up 6 bases and V 6 bases, and 4 bases lay outside the gene matches. This CDR3 spans 13 amino acids. This clone is a singleton in its sample. Seattle researchers signed up patients amid active infection and tracked them longitudinally. Per the authors' pipeline: How many nucleated cells were present was estimated from reference gene primer amplification. This table comes from immunoSEQ multiplex PCR, and its TCRdb copy is limited to in-frame clones, with some not included. D and trimming come from the DNA, and the V and J calls and clone size come from that table. The sample holds nearly 50,000 clones, around 87% seen once.

Sequencing was performed on peripheral blood. The chain is built from TRBV6-4 and TRBJ1-2, with TRBD1 matching 10 bases. The TCR was taken from a woman of 80 years or more with COVID-19, enrolled during active disease. In nucleotides, the CDR3 is TGTGCCAGCAGCACCGGGACAGGGGATGGCTACACCTTC. It encodes CASSTGTGDGYTF.